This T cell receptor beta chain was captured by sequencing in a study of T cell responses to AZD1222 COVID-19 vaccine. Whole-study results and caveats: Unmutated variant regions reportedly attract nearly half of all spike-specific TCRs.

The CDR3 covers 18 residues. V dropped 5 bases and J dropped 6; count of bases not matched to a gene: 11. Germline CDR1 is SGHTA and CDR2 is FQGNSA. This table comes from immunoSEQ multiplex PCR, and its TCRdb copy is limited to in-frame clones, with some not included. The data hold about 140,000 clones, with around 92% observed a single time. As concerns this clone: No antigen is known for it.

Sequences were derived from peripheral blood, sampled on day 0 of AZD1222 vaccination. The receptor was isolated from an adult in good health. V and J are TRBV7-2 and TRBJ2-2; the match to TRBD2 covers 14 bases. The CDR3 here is CASSIRLAGGPLPGELFF. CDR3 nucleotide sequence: TGTGCCAGCAGCATAAGACTAGCGGGGGGGCCGCTTCCCGGGGAGCTGTTTTTT.